This entry lists 31 T cell receptor beta chains sequenced from one sample in a study of tumor-infiltrating lymphocytes in primary liver carcinoma. It was unsorted whole blood that yielded blood RNA, and germline DNA was also extracted. Total RNA amounting to roughly 480 ng was the source from which TCR beta cDNA was made with a constant-region primer. ARM-PCR was slightly modified, and three nested multiplex PCR rounds with it gave rise to the TCR beta libraries. For 10 cycles apiece, the opening two PCR rounds ran with TRBV1-TRBV30 forward primers and a C-beta reverse primer. One entry per CDR3 protein, called by TCRdb with MiXCR from the multiplex PCR reads. The table includes 300,000 to 350,000 distinct CDR3 sequences, approximately 65% detected once. The material sequenced was peripheral blood. The receptors shown here come from a man aged 40-55 years with primary liver carcinoma and hepatitis B virus infection.

The table lists this clonotype with a few counts. The chain links TRBV5-1 to TRBJ2-2; TRBD1 aligns across 10 bases. Trimming at V came to 0 bases and at J to 6 bases, leaving 8 bases not matched to a gene. Germline-derived CDR1 and CDR2 are SGHRS and YFSETQ. The CDR3 length is 17 residues. The CDR3 sequence is CASSLEPDRGFPGELFF. The CDR3 nucleotides read TGCGCCAGCAGCTTGGAACCGGACAGGGGGTTTCCCGGGGAGCTGTTTTTT.

The sample holds a few counts of this clonotype. A much larger clone differs by one base, so this may be a read error. The CDR3 coding sequence is TGCAGGGTTGAAGAGAAGACAGGGACATACGGCTACACCTTC. It encodes CRVEEKTGTYGYTF. V gene TRBV29-1 combines with J gene TRBJ1-2; 7 bases agree with TRBD1. The CDR3 is made up of 14 amino acids. Germline lookup yields CDR1 SQVTM and CDR2 ANQGSEA. The complete variable domain, with remaining parts taken from reference TRBV29-1 and TRBJ1-2, reads SAVISQKPSRDICQRGTSLTIQCQVDSQVTMMFWYRQQPGQSLTLIATANQGSEATYESGFVIDKFPISRPNLTFSTLTVSNMSPEDSSIYLCRVEEKTGTYGYTFGSGTRLTVV.

This clonotype has more than one count but fewer than ten. The chain is built from TRBV5-8 and TRBJ2-1; D assignment may be TRBD1 or TRBD2 (5 bases each). The CDR3 spans 13 residues. Trimming pared 0 bases from V and 10 bases from J, leaving 11 bases between. Germline loops: CDR1 SGHTS, CDR2 YDEGEE. The CDR3: CASSLGRGPEQFF. CDR3 DNA sequence: TGTGCCAGCAGCTTGGGTCGGGGCCCCGAGCAGTTCTTC.

A remark on this clonotype: A junction end diverges from the germline sequence, so it may reflect a read error. V and J are TRBV29-1 and TRBJ2-1; no reliable D call. There are 16 residues in the CDR3. CDR1 SQVTM and CDR2 ANQGSEA come from the germline V gene. The CDR3 sequence is CSVAPSGWSYYNEQLF. CDR3 nucleotides: TGCAGCGTTGCGCCGAGTGGGTGGAGCTACTACAATGAGCAGCTCTTC.

This clonotype was observed once. A much bigger clone sits one base away, suggesting this may be a read error. The rearrangement joins TRBV4-1 to TRBJ2-2; 11 nucleotides align to TRBD2. The CDR3 spans 19 residues. Trimming took 4 bases from V and 3 from J; bases not matched to a gene: 13. Germline lookup yields CDR1 MGHRA and CDR2 YSYEKL. This CDR3 reads CASSLQGGSGRAYTGELFF. The CDR3 coding sequence is TGCGCCAGCAGCCTTCAAGGAGGTAGCGGGAGGGCGTACACCGGGGAGCTGTTTTTT.

This clonotype occurred many times. This sequence joins TRBV6-6 and TRBJ1-1, with D uncertain. The CDR3 loop spans 13 amino acids. The germline gives CDR1 MNHNY, CDR2 SVGAGI (reference sequence). The V gene lost 2 bases and the J gene lost 1 base, with 5 bases spanning the gap. CDR3 DNA sequence: TGTGCCAGCAGTTACAGCTCGAACACTGAAGCTTTCTTT. This codes for CASSYSSNTEAFF.

In its sample, this clonotype was seen many times. CDR3 sequence: CASSFLYRAGNQPQHF. DNA for the CDR3: TGTGCCAGCAGCTTTCTGTACAGGGCAGGCAATCAGCCCCAGCATTTT. The chain uses TRBV11-2 and TRBJ1-5; possibly TRBD1 for D (6 bases). Looked up from germline, CDR1 is SGHAT and CDR2 is FQNNGV. V was trimmed by 3 bases and J by 2 bases, leaving 14 bases between them. There are 16 residues in the CDR3.

Worth noting for this clonotype: This clone may be a read error of a much larger clone one base away. The CDR3 end shows no conserved phenylalanine or tryptophan, and so a read error is likely. The chain recombines TRBV6-2 or TRBV6-3 with TRBJ2-1, with unresolved D. The germline CDR1 and CDR2 sequences are MNHEY and SVGEGT. This CDR3 comprises 11 residues. V gave up 7 bases and J gave up 8 bases, with 9 bases separating them. The CDR3: CASKYFDEQFI. The CDR3 DNA reads as TGTGCCAGCAAATATTTCGATGAGCAGTTCATC.

On this clonotype: Germline is not matched at one junction end, which may reflect a read error. The V call is TRBV4-2, the J call TRBJ2-6, with D possibly TRBD1 on 5 matching bases. This CDR3 has 18 residues. The germline V gene encodes CDR1 LGHNA and CDR2 YNFKEQ. The CDR3 loop is CASSQDLPLSSGANVPTF. CDR3 coding DNA: TGTGCCAGCAGCCAAGATTTACCGTTGAGCTCTGGGGCCAACGTCCCGACTTTC.

Remarks on this clonotype: The CDR3 does not close with the conserved phenylalanine or tryptophan, likely indicating a read error. The chain has TRBV11-2 and TRBJ2-2; the D gene is possibly TRBD2 (5 bases). The germline V gene has CDR1 SGHAT and CDR2 FQNNGV. The V gene lost 9 bases and the J gene lost 3 bases, with 17 bases spanning the gap. This CDR3 contains 15 residues. The CDR3 loop reads CASSQTLRDTGELFL. DNA for the CDR3: TGTGCCAGTAGCCAAACCCTGAGGGACACCGGGGAGCTGTTTCTT.

The rearrangement uses TRBV12-3 or TRBV12-4 and TRBJ2-5, with unresolved D. V was cut by 9 bases and J by 7 bases, with 15 bases left in between. This CDR3 has 12 amino acids. Here the CDR3 reads CASSPPSGTQYF. CDR3 DNA: TGTGCCAGTAGCCCCCCCTCAGGGACCCAGTACTTC.

Notes on this clonotype: One end of the junction fails to match germline, which may point to a read error. The V call is TRBV19, the J call TRBJ1-4; no reliable D call. Germline CDR1 LNHDA, CDR2 SQIVND (reference sequence). The CDR3 spans 14 residues. Written as DNA, the CDR3 is TGTACCAGTATCGGACGGGCGTCAAATGAAAAACTGTTTTTT. This translates into CTSIGRASNEKLFF.

With regard to this clonotype: This may stem from a read error, because a much larger clone lies one nucleotide away. CDR3 sequence (DNA): TGTGCCAGCAGTTCAGGGACAGAGGCTTACAAGCAGTACTTC. Protein product: CASSSGTEAYKQYF. The chain recombines TRBV12-3 or TRBV12-4 with TRBJ2-7, with TRBD1 matching 7 bases. The V gene end was trimmed by 4 bases and the J gene end by 8 bases; junction bases not matched to a gene: 11. The CDR3 sequence is 14 residues long.

The rearrangement joins TRBV4-3 to TRBJ2-1; D is perhaps TRBD2 (6 bases). The CDR3 totals 16 residues. Germline V gene data show CDR1 as LGHNA and CDR2 as YSLEER. The V end was cut by 0 bases, the J end by 3 bases, with 12 bases between. The CDR3 region is CASSQEGRGDYNEQFF. CDR3 bases: TGCGCCAGCAGCCAAGAAGGCCGCGGGGACTACAATGAGCAGTTCTTC.

Concerning this clonotype: Being one base from a much bigger clone, this may be a read error. This chain uses TRBV6-2 or TRBV6-3 with TRBJ2-1; TRBD2 matches 12 bases. Germline assignment: CDR1 MNHEY and CDR2 SVGEGT. Trimming cost V 8 bases and J 6 bases; bases outside gene matches: 5. The CDR3 is 14 amino acids. This CDR3 reads CASGTSGSFNEQFF. The CDR3 nucleotides are TGTGCCAGCGGGACTAGCGGGTCTTTCAATGAGCAGTTCTTC.

Remarks on this clonotype: The junction does not match germline at one end; this may be a read error. The V and J genes are TRBV11-2 and TRBJ2-1; 8 bases match TRBD1. The CDR3 runs 16 residues. Germline CDR1 SGHAT, CDR2 FQNNGV. CDR3 bases: TGTGCCAGCACTAAGACGGGACAGGTAATCTACAATGAGCAGCTCTTC. Translating gives CASTKTGQVIYNEQLF.

Only a few counts were recorded for this clonotype. The chain uses TRBV6-4 and TRBJ2-3; TRBD1 matches at 7 bases. V shed 5 bases, J shed 6 bases, and the junction held 8 bases outside the gene matches. The germline V gene encodes CDR1 MRHNA and CDR2 SNTAGT. This CDR3 contains 14 residues. The CDR3 DNA reads as TGTGCCAGCAGTAAAGGACAGGCGTGGGATACGCAGTATTTT. It is translated as CASSKGQAWDTQYF.

The rearrangement uses TRBV11-2 and TRBJ2-2; D is possibly TRBD2 (5 bases). The length of the CDR3 is 15 residues. V lost 1 base, J lost 6 bases, and 12 bases lay in between. The germline CDR1 and CDR2 sequences are SGHAT and FQNNGV. CDR3 sequence (DNA): TGTGCCAGCAGCTTAGGAGAGGGTCGGGCCGGGGAGCTGTTTTTT. Its translation is CASSLGEGRAGELFF.

Concerning this clonotype itself: This sequence may be a read error, since a much larger clone differs from it by one base. This chain connects TRBV6-1 to TRBJ1-1, with unresolved D. Germline V gene data show CDR1 as MNHNS and CDR2 as SASEGT. The CDR3 extends over 14 amino acids. The CDR3, as DNA: TGTGCCTGCAGTGAACAACCCTTTGACACTGAAGCTTTCTTT. It codes for CACSEQPFDTEAFF.

The rearrangement links TRBV11-2 to TRBJ2-3, with TRBD1 matching over 11 bases. CDR3 length equals 18 residues. Germline V gene lookup returns CDR1 SGHAT and CDR2 FQNNGV. V lost 1 base, J lost 3 bases, and 9 bases stayed unmatched. The CDR3 DNA is TGTGCCAGCAGCTTAGTCGCTAGGACAGGGGGCAAGACAGATACGCAGTATTTT. As protein: CASSLVARTGGKTDTQYF.

Details on this clonotype: Germline is not matched at one junction end, which may reflect a read error. The chain employs TRBV11-2 and TRBJ2-3; 10 bases align to TRBD1. CDR1 is SGHAT, CDR2 FQNNGV, per germline. The CDR3 runs to 17 residues. CDR3 sequence reads: CASSLLLDRGFPDMQYF. As DNA, the CDR3 is TGTGCCAGCAGCCTTCTCCTGGACAGGGGGTTCCCAGATATGCAGTATTTT.

Of note for this clonotype: This may be a read error: a much more frequent sequence differs by one nucleotide. The rearrangement joins TRBV6-6 to TRBJ2-3, with D perhaps matching TRBD1 or TRBD2 (5 bases each). Trimming removed 2 bases from V and 6 bases from J, with 12 bases in between. Germline loops: CDR1 MNHNY, CDR2 SVGAGI (reference sequence). The CDR3 contains 14 residues. CDR3 nucleotides: TGTGCCAGCAGTTACCTGAGGGGTTCGGATACGCAGTATTTT. It encodes CASSYLRGSDTQYF.

Notes on this clonotype: A read error is possible here, since a much larger clone lies one base away. J is TRBJ2-1 and V is TRBV12-3 or TRBV12-4; 7 nucleotides match TRBD2. The CDR3 has 15 amino acids. With V trimmed by 3 bases and J by 7 bases, 9 bases remained unmatched. The CDR3 protein is CASSFGQAGKNEQFF. CDR3 nucleotide sequence: TGTGCCAGCAGTTTCGGACAAGCGGGAAAAAATGAGCAGTTCTTC.

This chain uses TRBV5-1 with TRBJ1-2, with D possibly being TRBD1 (6 bases). Between the trimmed V and J ends, which lost 5 bases and 8 bases, there was a span of 19 bases. Germline CDR1 is SGHRS and CDR2 is YFSETQ. This CDR3 comprises 14 residues. As DNA, the CDR3 is TGCGCCAGCAGACCGACCGGACAGCAATTAGGCTACACCTTC. Amino acid sequence: CASRPTGQQLGYTF.

Of note for this clonotype: This may arise from a read error, as a much more abundant clone is one base away. This rearrangement joins TRBV6-2 or TRBV6-3 to TRBJ2-7; no firm D call. The CDR3 loop spans 12 amino acids. Germline V gene sequence: CDR1 MNHEY, CDR2 SVGEGT. Trimming cost V 4 bases and J 7 bases, with 11 bases left between them. The chain's CDR3 is CASSLTQREQYF. The DNA for the CDR3 is TGTGCCAGCAGTTTAACTCAGAGAGAGCAGTACTTC.

The sample holds many counts of this clonotype. The chain links TRBV11-2 to TRBJ2-2; tentatively, D is TRBD2 (6 bases). Trimming shortened V by 1 base and J by 6 bases, and 12 bases separated the two germline ends. The length of the CDR3 is 15 residues. Germline assignment: CDR1 SGHAT and CDR2 FQNNGV. The CDR3 DNA is TGTGCCAGCAGCTTAGTACTAGCCTCGGCCGGGGAGCTGTTTTTT. Protein sequence: CASSLVLASAGELFF.

This clonotype appeared many times. This sequence joins TRBV12-3 or TRBV12-4 and TRBJ2-7, with D possibly being TRBD1 or TRBD2 (5 bases each). There are 14 residues in the CDR3. Deletions cut 3 bases from V and 0 bases from J, with 9 bases between. CDR3 sequence: CASSLAGSSYEQYF. The DNA of the CDR3 is TGTGCCAGCAGTTTGGCAGGGAGCTCCTACGAGCAGTACTTC.

V is TRBV6-6 and J is TRBJ1-3, with unresolved D. Trimming removed 7 bases at V and 3 bases at J, with 10 bases between. In germline, CDR1 is MNHNY, CDR2 SVGAGI (reference sequence). The CDR3 has 13 amino acids. Here the CDR3 reads CASIPHSGNTIYF. The CDR3 nucleotides are TGTGCCAGCATTCCACACAGTGGAAACACCATATATTTT.

Note on this clonotype: A much more abundant neighbour one base away suggests this may be a read error. V and J are TRBV4-2 and TRBJ2-1; 14 bases map to TRBD2. This CDR3 has 18 amino acids. Per germline, CDR1 LGHNA and CDR2 YNFKEQ. V was clipped by 0 bases and J by 5 bases; unmatched bases: 6. CDR3 bases: TGTGCCAGCAGCCAAGATTCGACTAGCGGGAGGGCGGACAATGAGCAGTTCTTC. This encodes CASSQDSTSGRADNEQFF.

J is TRBJ2-1 and V is TRBV24-1, with D unclear. The V end lost 4 bases, the J end lost 8 bases, and 11 bases lay between the germline ends. Per the germline V gene, CDR1 is KGHDR and CDR2 is SFDVKD. There are 13 residues in the CDR3. DNA of the CDR3: TGTGCCACCAGTGACCAATATAAACATGAGCAGTTCTTC. Protein product: CATSDQYKHEQFF.

DNA for the CDR3: TGTGCCAGCAGCTTAACCCCCCGGACAGGGGACAAGGAGTACTTC. Protein product: CASSLTPRTGDKEYF. The gene calls are TRBV11-2 and TRBJ2-7, with 9 bases identical to TRBD1. The ends lost 2 bases at V and 11 bases at J; junction bases unmatched: 13. Germline V gene data show CDR1 as SGHAT and CDR2 as FQNNGV. The CDR3 consists of 15 residues.